These 22 T cell receptor beta chains originate from one sample sequenced in a study of low-dose radiotherapy and immunotherapy resistance in tumors. Sample time point: before trial treatment. Alpha and beta chains were covered, as first-strand cDNA relied on TRAV- and TRBV-specific primers. Amplification, which lasted 15 to 20 PCR cycles, used a constant-region primer and V-primer adapter to amplify TCRs. One entry per CDR3 protein results from TCRdb running MiXCR on the reads. The sample includes more than 50,000 distinct CDR3 sequences, under 30% of them seen just once. The specimen comprised PBMCs, sampled before treatment. The receptors here all came from a male donor with prostate cancer.

This clonotype was detected many times. The chain has TRBV20-1 and TRBJ2-7, with TRBD1 identical over 9 bases. This CDR3 contains 15 residues. V shed 3 bases, J shed 4 bases, and the junction held 10 bases outside the gene matches. Germline-derived CDR1 and CDR2 are DFQATT and SNEGSKA (reference sequence). CDR3 nucleotide sequence: TGCAGTGCTAGTCCCTTAGGACAGGGGAATTACGAGCAGTACTTC. This translates into CSASPLGQGNYEQYF.

This clonotype was recorded many times. This rearrangement joins TRBV27 to TRBJ2-4; TRBD1 or TRBD2 may be the D gene (7 bases each). The CDR3 sequence is 17 residues long. Germline CDR1 and CDR2: MNHEY and SMNVEV (reference sequence). Trimming cost V 1 base and J 6 bases, with 19 bases left between them. The CDR3 loop reads CASSLLSGGQRGNIQYF. DNA of the CDR3: TGTGCCAGCAGTTTATTATCGGGGGGACAGAGAGGAAACATTCAGTACTTC.

The chain is built from TRBV7-3 and TRBJ2-1; TRBD2 matches 12 bases. Germline trimming cut 5 bases from V and 9 bases from J; bases unmatched to any gene: 8. Germline lookup yields CDR1 SGHTA and CDR2 FQGTGA. The CDR3 totals 15 residues. CDR3 sequence: CASSQTSGSYGEQFF. The CDR3 region has the DNA TGTGCCAGCAGCCAGACTAGCGGGAGTTACGGTGAGCAGTTCTTC.

This clonotype was seen ten or more times. This chain uses TRBV7-7 with TRBJ2-3; a weak D match, TRBD1 (5 bases). The length of the CDR3 is 13 residues. V was pared by 5 bases and J by 2 bases, with 8 bases between. The germline V gene encodes CDR1 SSHAT and CDR2 FNYEAQ (reference sequence). The CDR3 here is CASSPTVTDTQYF. CDR3 DNA: TGTGCCAGCAGCCCGACAGTCACAGATACGCAGTATTTT.

This clonotype occurred many times. The rearrangement uses TRBV5-6 and TRBJ2-3; TRBD2 is a possible D gene (6 bases). This CDR3 has 15 amino acids. CDR1 is SGHDT, CDR2 YYEEEE, per germline. V was trimmed by 3 bases and J by 0 bases, leaving 11 bases between them. The DNA of the CDR3 is TGTGCCAGCAGCTCCGTGGGGGGTAGCACAGATACGCAGTATTTT. As protein: CASSSVGGSTDTQYF. Combining the CDR3 with reference TRBV5-6 and TRBJ2-3 gives the whole variable domain DAGVTQSPTHLIKTRGQQVTLRCSPKSGHDTVSWYQQALGQGPQFIFQYYEEEERQRGNFPDRFSGHQFPNYSSELNVNALLLGDSALYLCASSSVGGSTDTQYFGPGTRLTVL.

This clonotype was observed a handful of times. V is TRBV4-1 and J is TRBJ2-3; D unresolved. CDR1 is MGHRA and CDR2 is YSYEKL in the germline V gene. V shed 1 base and J shed 2 bases, with 13 bases lying between them. This CDR3 spans 16 amino acids. CDR3: CASSQVDLGFTDTQYF. In DNA form, the CDR3 reads TGCGCCAGCAGCCAAGTCGACTTGGGATTCACAGATACGCAGTATTTT.

This clonotype was seen repeatedly, ten times or more. The chain has TRBV7-6 and TRBJ2-7; 8 nucleotides match TRBD1. V lost 0 bases, J lost 3 bases, and 7 bases stayed unmatched. Per the germline V gene, CDR1 is SGHVS and CDR2 is FNYEAQ. The CDR3 length is 16 residues. This CDR3 reads CASSLARTGSFYEQYF. CDR3 sequence (DNA): TGTGCCAGCAGCTTAGCACGGACAGGGTCCTTCTACGAGCAGTACTTC.

This clonotype occurred a few times. The chain joins TRBV7-6 to TRBJ2-3; 10 bases match TRBD1. Per the germline V gene, CDR1 is SGHVS and CDR2 is FNYEAQ. The CDR3 runs to 14 residues. Trimming cost V 5 bases and J 5 bases; bases outside gene matches: 4. The CDR3 is CASSPRTGGDTQYF. The CDR3 bases are TGTGCCAGCAGCCCGCGGACAGGGGGAGATACGCAGTATTTT.

This clonotype appeared many times. The J gene is TRBJ1-5, the V gene TRBV3-1; TRBD1 is a possible D gene (6 bases). Trimming cost V 0 bases and J 7 bases, with 13 bases left between them. CDR1 is LGHDT and CDR2 is YNNKEL in the germline V gene (reference sequence). The CDR3 is 15 amino acids. The CDR3 loop reads CASSQDSTGWQPQHF. As DNA, the CDR3 is TGTGCCAGCAGCCAAGATTCGACAGGTTGGCAGCCCCAGCATTTT.

This clonotype occurred a few times. The chain has TRBV24-1 and TRBJ2-3; D is uncertain. V shed 9 bases and J shed 1 base, with 13 bases lying between them. This CDR3 is 14 amino acids long. CDR1 is KGHDR, CDR2 SFDVKD, per germline. The CDR3 sequence: CATRPVPGTDTQYF. The CDR3 DNA follows: TGTGCCACCCGGCCGGTCCCTGGCACAGATACGCAGTATTTT.

This clonotype was counted many times. The V call is TRBV5-5, the J call TRBJ2-3; 9 nucleotides match TRBD1. The CDR3 totals 16 residues. The germline V gene has CDR1 SGHKS and CDR2 YYEKEE (reference sequence). V trimming: 4 bases; J trimming: 4 bases; junction bases outside the gene matches: 10. CDR3 loop: CASSDRTGESSDTQYF. CDR3 sequence (DNA): TGTGCCAGCAGCGACCGGACAGGGGAATCGTCAGATACGCAGTATTTT.

Notes on this clonotype: One base away lies a much larger clone, so this may be a sequencing read error. The chain employs TRBV4-1 and TRBJ2-1; D call uncertain. CDR3 length equals 11 residues. CDR1 is MGHRA, CDR2 YSYEKL, per germline. The CDR3 spells CDSSHGNEQFF. The CDR3 bases are TGCGACAGCAGCCATGGCAATGAGCAGTTCTTC.

The J gene is TRBJ2-7, the V gene TRBV7-2; TRBD2 aligns across 9 bases. The CDR3 is made up of 16 amino acids. V shed 5 bases and J 0 bases; nucleotides not matched to a gene: 8. Germline CDR1 SGHTA, CDR2 FQGNSA. This CDR3 is CASSHFRRGGSYEQYF. The CDR3 nucleotides are TGTGCCAGCAGCCATTTCCGGCGGGGGGGCTCCTACGAGCAGTACTTC.

This clonotype showed up many times. The chain combines TRBV12-3 or TRBV12-4 with TRBJ2-1, with 10 bases matching TRBD1. The V gene end was trimmed by 2 bases and the J gene end by 1 base; junction bases not matched to a gene: 8. The CDR3 runs to 18 residues. This chain's CDR3 is CASSLNDRGQASYNEQFF. DNA for the CDR3: TGTGCCAGCAGTTTAAATGACAGGGGGCAAGCTTCCTACAATGAGCAGTTCTTC.

In the case of this clonotype: A far more abundant clone sits one base away, making this likely a read error. The chain has TRBV11-2 and TRBJ2-7; D perhaps matches TRBD1 (6 bases). The V end lost 5 bases, the J end lost 7 bases, and 18 bases lay between the germline ends. CDR3 size: 14 residues. Germline loops: CDR1 SGHAT, CDR2 FQNNGV. CDR3 loop: CASSPVGQTNEQYF. CDR3 DNA: TGTGCCAGCAGCCCCGTAGGACAGACCAATGAGCAGTACTTC.

The V gene is TRBV23-1, the J gene TRBJ2-7; no reliable D call. TRBV23-1 is placed among ORFs of uncertain function. This CDR3 is built from 19 residues. V was clipped by 6 bases and J by 2 bases, with 29 bases between them. CDR3 sequence reads: CASSQNRKYDGLPPYEQYF. The CDR3 region has the DNA TGCGCCAGCAGCCAGAACCGGAAATATGACGGGTTGCCGCCCTACGAGCAGTACTTC.

About this clonotype: A read error is the likely source, as a far larger clone sits one nucleotide away. The chain uses TRBV6-2 or TRBV6-3 and TRBJ2-7; TRBD2 matches 11 bases. The CDR3 spans 14 residues. J was trimmed by 7 bases and V by 8 bases; bases with no gene match: 10. The germline V gene has CDR1 MNHEY and CDR2 SVGEGT. The CDR3 DNA reads as TGTGCCAGCTCATTAGCGGGGGGGCGGGTGGAGCAGTACTTC. Encoded protein: CASSLAGGRVEQYF.

This clonotype was seen at least ten times. The chain uses TRBV5-1 and TRBJ2-2; 12 positions agree with TRBD1. The junction had 4 bases not matched to a gene; V was cut back by 4 bases and J by 6 bases. The length of the CDR3 is 15 residues. Per the germline V gene, CDR1 is SGHRS and CDR2 is YFSETQ. The CDR3 sequence is CASSEGQGAAGELFF. Here the CDR3 DNA reads TGCGCCAGCAGCGAGGGACAGGGGGCCGCCGGGGAGCTGTTTTTT.

This clonotype occurred many times. The J gene is TRBJ2-1, the V gene TRBV20-1; 15 bases map to TRBD2. Trimming removed 1 base from V and 9 bases from J; junction bases left unmatched: 4. The germline gives CDR1 DFQATT, CDR2 SNEGSKA (reference sequence). The CDR3 consists of 15 residues. The CDR3 coding sequence is TGCAGTGCTAGAGCCCGGACTAGCGGGAGGGGTGAGCAGTTCTTC. Translating gives CSARARTSGRGEQFF.

This clonotype was counted ten times or more. The chain links TRBV6-2 or TRBV6-3 to TRBJ1-4; 9 bases align to TRBD1. The CDR3 has 16 amino acids. After removal of 6 bases from V and 0 bases from J, the junction contained 5 bases not matched to a gene. Germline CDR1 MNHEY, CDR2 SVGEGT. The CDR3 nucleotides are TGTGCCAGCAGATTCGGACAGGGGTCAACTAATGAAAAACTGTTTTTT. It specifies CASRFGQGSTNEKLFF.

This clonotype was found once. A far larger clone lies a single base away; this is likely a read error. The chain employs TRBV2 and TRBJ2-1, with 12 bases identical to TRBD2. The CDR3 contains 14 residues. From germline, CDR1 is SNHLY and CDR2 FYNNEI. Losses at the gene ends were 6 bases for V and 13 bases for J; bases not matched to a gene: 10. In DNA form, the CDR3 reads TGTGCCAGCAGCGGACTAGCGGGGCCGGCGACCCAGTTCTTC. Its translation is CASSGLAGPATQFF. Supplemented by reference TRBV2 and TRBJ2-1, the full variable domain reads EPEVTQTPSHQVTQMGQEVILRCVPISNHLYFYWYRQILGQKVEFLVSFYNNEISEKSEIFDDQFSVERPDGSNFTLKIRSTKLEDSAMYFCASSGLAGPATQFFGPGTRLTVL.

About this clonotype itself: The likely explanation is a read error, given a far larger clone one base away. The gene calls are TRBV11-2 and TRBJ2-3; the D is unclear. The germline V gene has CDR1 SGHAT and CDR2 FQNNGV. The V and J ends lost 6 bases and 5 bases respectively, with 9 bases between them. This CDR3 is 12 amino acids long. The CDR3 is CASRRGKDTQYF. CDR3 bases: TGTGCCAGCAGGCGAGGAAAAGATACGCAGTATTTT.